The 20 T cell receptor beta chains below were found in one sample sequenced in a study of cytomegalovirus exposure and HLA in healthy donors. The primer mix had 60 Vbeta and 13 Jbeta primers. Assay: immunoSEQ multiplex PCR; the TCRdb copy retains only in-frame clones and omits some. The table shows about 130,000 clones, with 80% occurring only once. The source material was PBMCs. The receptors come from a man under 40 in good health and CMV-seropositive.

This clone was counted only a few times. V gene TRBV4-1 combines with J gene TRBJ1-2; 8 bases are a match to TRBD1. CDR1 and CDR2 (germline): MGHRA, YSYEKL. The CDR3 contains 14 residues. With V trimmed by 3 bases and J by 8 bases, 8 bases remained unmatched. The CDR3 is CASSHRQGKVGYTF. The CDR3, as DNA: TGCGCCAGCAGCCACCGACAGGGGAAGGTAGGCTACACCTTC.

The chain has TRBV29-1 and TRBJ1-4; 8 bases align to TRBD1. The V gene's germline CDR1 is SQVTM and CDR2 ANQGSEA. The CDR3 runs to 13 residues. V lost 4 bases, J lost 6 bases, and 4 bases stayed unmatched. The CDR3 DNA is TGCAGCGTTGCACAGGGGGGATATGAAAAACTGTTTTTT. It translates to CSVAQGGYEKLFF.

The chain couples TRBV10-3 to TRBJ1-2; 10 bases fit TRBD1. CDR1 is ENHRY and CDR2 is SYGVKD in the germline V gene. This CDR3 contains 16 residues. The V and J ends lost 0 bases and 8 bases, in that order; junction bases with no gene match: 9. The CDR3 spells CAISESHGTGESGYTF. The CDR3 DNA follows: TGTGCCATCAGTGAGTCACACGGGACAGGGGAGTCGGGCTACACCTTC.

The rearrangement links TRBV9 to TRBJ2-3, with D unresolved. The CDR3 extends over 13 amino acids. Germline CDR1 and CDR2: SGDLS and YYNGEE. Trimming pared 0 bases from V and 3 bases from J, leaving 5 bases between. This CDR3 is CASSVVSTDTQYF. The CDR3 coding sequence is TGTGCCAGCAGCGTAGTTTCGACAGATACGCAGTATTTT.

The CDR3 spells CASSKMASESDTQYF. CDR3 bases: TGTGCCAGCTCTAAGATGGCTAGCGAATCAGATACGCAGTATTTT. The chain combines TRBV19 with TRBJ2-3; D might be TRBD2 (6 bases). This CDR3 has 15 residues. Germline values: CDR1 LNHDA, CDR2 SQIVND (reference sequence). V lost 9 bases and J 4 bases, leaving 20 bases between the germline ends.

This clone was seen only a few times. This chain uses TRBV19 with TRBJ1-5; 8 nucleotides match TRBD1. From germline, CDR1 is LNHDA and CDR2 SQIVND (reference sequence). This CDR3 contains 15 residues. The ends lost 5 bases at V and 4 bases at J; junction bases unmatched: 7. CDR3 nucleotides: TGTGCCAGTAGTCCCAGGACAGGGACAAATCAGCCCCAGCATTTT. As protein: CASSPRTGTNQPQHF.

CDR3 sequence reads: CASSQPGLAGGHEQFF. DNA for the CDR3: TGTGCCAGCAGCCAACCGGGACTAGCGGGGGGTCATGAGCAGTTCTTC. The chain uses TRBV5-4 and TRBJ2-1, with 15 bases that match TRBD2. CDR3 length: 16 residues. The J segment lost 8 bases and the V segment lost 4 bases, leaving 7 bases of the junction unmatched. Germline CDR1 reads SGHNT; CDR2 reads YYREEE (reference sequence).

This clone was recorded a few times. V and J are TRBV6-6 and TRBJ1-1; tentatively, D is TRBD1 (6 bases). Germline V CDR1 and CDR2: MNHNY, SVGAGI (reference sequence). This CDR3 comprises 16 residues. The V and J ends lost 0 bases and 6 bases respectively, with 17 bases between them. The CDR3 loop reads CASSYSPGAPGSEAFF. The CDR3 DNA is TGTGCCAGCAGTTACTCACCAGGGGCCCCCGGTTCTGAAGCTTTCTTT.

The V and J genes are TRBV27 and TRBJ2-2; TRBD1 agrees at 11 bases. Unmatched junction bases numbered 4, after V lost 4 bases and J lost 3 bases. CDR1 and CDR2 (germline): MNHEY, SMNVEV (reference sequence). The CDR3 spans 16 residues. The CDR3 DNA is TGTGCCAGCAGTTCTCGGACAGGGGGCTACACCGGGGAGCTGTTTTTT. Amino acids: CASSSRTGGYTGELFF.

The chain carries TRBV7-3 and TRBJ2-1; 10 bases match TRBD2. This CDR3 contains 15 residues. The germline V gene encodes CDR1 SGHTA and CDR2 FQGTGA. V was clipped by 3 bases and J by 4 bases; unmatched bases: 3. The CDR3 sequence is CASSLSGGAYNEQFF. In DNA form, the CDR3 reads TGTGCCAGCAGCTTGAGCGGGGGGGCTTACAATGAGCAGTTCTTC.

The chain joins TRBV19 to TRBJ1-5; TRBD1 is a possible D gene (5 bases). V lost 6 bases, J lost 14 bases, and 17 bases lay in between. The CDR3 consists of 12 residues. CDR1 LNHDA and CDR2 SQIVND come from the germline V gene (reference sequence). The chain's CDR3 is CASRPPVGEKHF. Written as DNA, the CDR3 is TGTGCCAGTAGACCCCCCGTAGGGGAAAAGCATTTT.

The gene calls are TRBV2 and TRBJ2-3, with 7 bases lining up with TRBD1. In germline, CDR1 is SNHLY, CDR2 FYNNEI. The V segment lost 5 bases and the J segment 0 bases; nucleotides outside the gene matches: 8. The length of the CDR3 is 16 residues. CDR3: CASSYTQTGSTDTQYF. The CDR3 nucleotides read TGTGCCAGCAGTTACACCCAGACAGGGAGCACAGATACGCAGTATTTT.

The V and J genes are TRBV6-6 and TRBJ1-2, with TRBD1 matching 9 bases. Germline loops: CDR1 MNHNY, CDR2 SVGAGI (reference sequence). V lost 0 bases, J lost 8 bases, and 4 bases stayed unmatched. The CDR3 sequence is 14 residues long. CDR3 bases: TGTGCCAGCAGTTACTCACGGACAGGGGAAGGCTACACCTTC. It specifies CASSYSRTGEGYTF.

The genes are TRBV6-1 and TRBJ2-7, with 9 nucleotides matching TRBD1. V gave up 0 bases and J gave up 2 bases; unmatched junction bases: 5. The length of the CDR3 is 16 residues. From germline, CDR1 is MNHNS and CDR2 SASEGT. Written as DNA, the CDR3 is TGTGCCAGCAGTGAAGCGACGGGACAGGGCGCCTACGAGCAGTACTTC. Protein sequence: CASSEATGQGAYEQYF.

This chain joins TRBV27 and TRBJ2-7; 10 bases match TRBD1. The germline CDR1 and CDR2 sequences are MNHEY and SMNVEV (reference sequence). Germline trimming cut 1 base from V and 7 bases from J; bases unmatched to any gene: 7. This CDR3 comprises 15 residues. CDR3 loop: CASSLYGTGVREQYF. DNA of the CDR3: TGTGCCAGCAGTTTATACGGGACAGGGGTGAGGGAGCAGTACTTC.

This sequence joins TRBV5-1 and TRBJ1-2, with D tentatively TRBD1 (6 bases). From germline, CDR1 is SGHRS and CDR2 YFSETQ. The CDR3 has 17 residues. V was cut by 5 bases and J by 7 bases, with 27 bases left in between. The CDR3 DNA reads as TGCGCCAGCAGTCCCCCGAACGTGGCAGGGGTAAAGGGTGGCTACACCTTC. Translation: CASSPPNVAGVKGGYTF. The complete variable domain, with remaining parts taken from reference TRBV5-1 and TRBJ1-2, reads KAGVTQTPRYLIKTRGQQVTLSCSPISGHRSVSWYQQTPGQGLQFLFEYFSETQRNKGNFPGRFSGRQFSNSRSEMNVSTLELGDSALYLCASSPPNVAGVKGGYTFGSGTRLTVV.

This clone was detected only once. This CDR3 reads CASSAYRGYQETQYF. The CDR3 nucleotides are TGTGCCAGCAGCGCATATAGGGGATACCAAGAGACCCAGTACTTC. The J gene is TRBJ2-5, the V gene TRBV7-3, with D possibly being TRBD1 (5 bases). The CDR3 length is 15 residues. The germline CDR1 and CDR2 sequences are SGHTA and FQGTGA. The germline V and J ends were trimmed by 5 bases and 0 bases, with 13 bases remaining between them.

This chain uses TRBV9 with TRBJ1-4, with no clear D. This CDR3 is built from 14 residues. The V end lost 3 bases, the J end lost 4 bases, and 10 bases lay between the germline ends. Germline V gives CDR1 SGDLS, CDR2 YYNGEE. The CDR3 DNA sequence: TGTGCCAGCAGCGCATGGCCAGGTAATGAAAAACTGTTTTTT. Encoded protein: CASSAWPGNEKLFF.

The genes are TRBV2 and TRBJ2-7; D unclear. The CDR3 contains 15 residues. Trimming removed 5 bases from V and 6 bases from J, with 20 bases in between. Per the germline V gene, CDR1 is SNHLY and CDR2 is FYNNEI. The CDR3 here is CASSTPKMPRVEQYF. CDR3 nucleotides: TGTGCCAGCAGTACCCCCAAAATGCCGCGCGTCGAGCAGTACTTC. Using reference TRBV2 and TRBJ2-7 for the parts outside the CDR3, the full variable domain is EPEVTQTPSHQVTQMGQEVILRCVPISNHLYFYWYRQILGQKVEFLVSFYNNEISEKSEIFDDQFSVERPDGSNFTLKIRSTKLEDSAMYFCASSTPKMPRVEQYFGPGTRLTVT.

J is TRBJ1-1 and V is TRBV28; 8 nucleotides agree with TRBD1. The trim removed 10 bases at V and 1 base at J, leaving 11 bases unmatched. The V gene's germline CDR1 is MDHEN and CDR2 SYDVKM. CDR3 length: 15 residues. CDR3 loop: CAIRVTGQANTEAFF. The CDR3 nucleotides read TGTGCCATCAGGGTAACGGGACAGGCGAACACTGAAGCTTTCTTT.